These 5 T cell receptor beta chains share one sample of origin, sequenced in a study of T cells in Graves' hyperthyroidism and ophthalmopathy. Amplified TCR beta CDR3 regions derived from RNA transcripts. An initial round of RT-PCR targeting the TCR CDR3 relied on the HTBI primer set. TCRdb called the multiplex PCR reads again in MiXCR, with one record for every CDR3 protein. The sample consists of about 640,000 distinct CDR3 sequences, roughly 45% of them appearing once. The sequenced material came from peripheral blood or thyroid tissue (not recorded which). The origin of the receptors is an adult man with Graves' disease, either hyperthyroidism or ophthalmopathy (not recorded which).

V gene TRBV6-1 combines with J gene TRBJ1-5; TRBD1 might be the D (5 bases). Germline CDR1 is MNHNS and CDR2 is SASEGT. Deletions cut 4 bases from V and 9 bases from J, with 19 bases between. The CDR3 consists of 15 residues. The CDR3 DNA follows: TGTGCCAGCAGTGCCGAAGGACGCGGGGGGAGGCCCCAGCATTTT. It is translated as CASSAEGRGGRPQHF.

CDR3 nucleotide sequence: TGTGCCACCAGCAGAGAGAAGTTGGAAGCAGTTAGCGGCTACACCTTC. Its translation: CATSREKLEAVSGYTF. The chain links TRBV15 to TRBJ1-2; no clear D gene. The CDR3 spans 16 residues. Germline lookup yields CDR1 LNHNV and CDR2 YYDKDF (reference sequence). V lost 0 bases to trimming and J lost 8 bases, with 19 bases between them.

V usage is TRBV2 and J usage is TRBJ1-1; 10 bases align to TRBD1. J was trimmed by 4 bases and V by 6 bases; bases with no gene match: 5. Germline CDR1 reads SNHLY; CDR2 reads FYNNEI. This CDR3 has 14 amino acids. The CDR3 sequence: CASRGDRGGTEAFF. The CDR3 DNA sequence: TGTGCCAGCAGGGGGGACAGGGGTGGCACTGAAGCTTTCTTT.

The rearrangement uses TRBV12-1 and TRBJ1-1; TRBD1 is the table's D call and was not checked against the DNA. TRBV12-1 is flagged as a pseudogene. CDR3 length: 13 residues. The CDR3 loop is CASSFDGQTEAFF. CDR3 coding DNA: TGTGCCAGCAGCTTTGATGGACAAACTGAAGCTTTCTTT.

Only a few counts were recorded for this clonotype. The chain combines TRBV16 with TRBJ1-1, with 7 bases that match TRBD1. The germline gives CDR1 KGHSY, CDR2 FQNENV. Trimming removed 4 bases from V and 0 bases from J; junction bases left unmatched: 8. The CDR3 length is 16 residues. CDR3 DNA sequence: TGTGCCAGCAGCCCGGAACAGGGGACAGTGAACACTGAAGCTTTCTTT. Residues: CASSPEQGTVNTEAFF.